A selection of T cell receptor beta chains follows, all from one sample in a study of vaccination and CD4 T cells after COVID-19. TCRdb itself ran the PCR reads through MiXCR, one entry per CDR3 protein. In the table there are tens of thousands of distinct CDR3 sequences, under 55% of which are singletons. These receptors have no identified antigens. The sequenced sample was CD4+ T cells from blood, cultured in vitro, obtained before SARS-CoV-2 vaccination. All receptors come from a human donor who received a COVID-19 vaccine. CDR3s include the opening cysteine and the closing phenylalanine or tryptophan. D genes are given only for firm matches. Rows give clone size only sometimes, using once, few, many, or a class for an expanded clone.

TRBV24-1	TRBJ1-2	few	NA	TGTGCCACCAGTGATAACCGGATGGATGGCTACACCTTC	CATSDNRMDGYTF
TRBV29-1	TRBJ2-7	NA	NA	TGCAGCGTTGTTTCCCGGGGAACAGAGATTACCTACGAGCAGTACTTC	CSVVSRGTEITYEQYF
TRBV6-5	TRBJ2-7	few	TRBD1	TGTGCCAGCAGTTCGACAGGGGCCTACGAGCAGTACTTC	CASSSTGAYEQYF
TRBV6-1	TRBJ2-5	few	NA	TGTGCCAGCACCGAGAGGGCCACGCAGACCCAGTACTTC	CASTERATQTQYF
TRBV27	TRBJ1-2	few	NA	TGTGCCAGCGGGAACCAGGGGCAAGTCTATGGCTACACCTTC	CASGNQGQVYGYTF
TRBV30	TRBJ1-1	NA	NA	TGTGCCTGGAGTGTACCTTGGTCCAACACTGAAGCTTTCTTT	CAWSVPWSNTEAFF
TRBV10-3	TRBJ1-1	NA	TRBD1	TGTGCCATCAGTGAGAGGCAGGGGGCTTCGAACACTGAAGCTTTCTTT	CAISERQGASNTEAFF
TRBV5-1	TRBJ2-5	NA	NA	TGCGCCAGCAGCCCCCTGTCGCAAGAGACCCAGTACTTC	CASSPLSQETQYF
TRBV7-3	TRBJ2-1	NA	TRBD2	TGTGCCAGCAGCGTGGGTAGCGGGGGGGCTTGGGATGAGCAGTTCTTC	CASSVGSGGAWDEQFF
TRBV7-9	TRBJ1-2	NA	NA	TGTGCCAGCAGCCGCGAAAGGGTCAGACCAGACTATGGCTACACCTTC	CASSRERVRPDYGYTF
TRBV10-3	TRBJ2-4	NA	NA	TGTGCCATCAGTGATGGAGGGAAGCAGTACTTC	CAISDGGKQYF
TRBV5-1	TRBJ2-3	NA	TRBD2	TGCGCCAGCAGCTTGGCCCTTAGCGGGGGGGCCTTGGTCACAGATACGCAGTATTTT	CASSLALSGGALVTDTQYF
TRBV11-3	TRBJ2-3	NA	NA	TGTGCCAGCAGCTTACGGTGGGGGGATACGCAGTATTTT	CASSLRWGDTQYF
TRBV7-8	TRBJ1-1	NA	NA	TGTGCCAGCAGCTTAACCTCCGGGGGGAACACTGAAGCTTTCTTT	CASSLTSGGNTEAFF
TRBV20-1	TRBJ2-1	large	NA	TGCAGTGCAGAAAGCTACAATGAGCAGTTCTTC	CSAESYNEQFF
TRBV30	TRBJ2-5	few	NA	TGTGCCTGGAGCCCAACCGGGACCCATCCGGTGGAGACCCAGTACTTC	CAWSPTGTHPVETQYF
TRBV24-1	TRBJ1-5	few	TRBD1	TGTGCCACCAGCGATAGGACAGGTCAGCAGCCCCAGCATTTT	CATSDRTGQQPQHF
TRBV6-1	TRBJ1-4	NA	NA	TGTGCCAGCAGTGAAGGGGGGGCGGGTGAAAAACTGTTTTTT	CASSEGGAGEKLFF
TRBV7-9	TRBJ2-5	NA	TRBD1	TGTGCCAGCAGCCTCGGGACAGGGTTCCGAAAAGAGACCCAGTACTTC	CASSLGTGFRKETQYF
TRBV19	TRBJ2-5	few	NA	TGTGCCAGTAGTATTGGAATGACAGGCGAAGAGACCCAGTACTTC	CASSIGMTGEETQYF
TRBV5-8	TRBJ1-2	NA	NA	TGTGCCAGCAGATTGGAGGGGAACACTAACTATGGCTACACCTTC	CASRLEGNTNYGYTF
TRBV23-1	TRBJ2-1	NA	NA	TGCGCCAGCAGTCATTGGACTGGGACGGGCAATGAGCAGTTCTTC	CASSHWTGTGNEQFF
TRBV2	TRBJ1-5	NA	NA	TGTGCCAGCAGTGAAGGGGACCCAAATCAGCCCCAGCATTTT	CASSEGDPNQPQHF
TRBV14	TRBJ2-5	NA	TRBD2	TGTGCCAGCAGCTCCGGCGCGGGGGGTCGCGAGACCCAGTACTTC	CASSSGAGGRETQYF
TRBV19	TRBJ2-2	NA	TRBD1	TGTGCCAGTAGTATCGACAGGGATTACACCGGGGAGCTGTTTTTT	CASSIDRDYTGELFF
TRBV2	TRBJ1-2	few	NA	TGTGCCAGCAGGCCGACGGGAAACTATGGCTACACCTTC	CASRPTGNYGYTF
TRBV2	TRBJ1-5	few	NA	TGTGCCAGCAGTTGGGGCCTTAATCAGCCCCAGCATTTT	CASSWGLNQPQHF
TRBV19	TRBJ2-1	NA	TRBD2	TGTGCCAGTAGTATAGTAGGAGCGGGGGATAGGAATGAGCAGTTCTTC	CASSIVGAGDRNEQFF
TRBV20-1	TRBJ1-1	few	NA	TGCAGTGCTAGAGTGGGTCATGGAGAAGCTTTCTTT	CSARVGHGEAFF
TRBV4-1	TRBJ1-6	NA	NA	TGCGCCAGCAGCCAAGATGGGGGGGATAGGTATAATTCACCCCTCCACTTT	CASSQDGGDRYNSPLHF
TRBV25-1	TRBJ2-5	few	NA	TGTGCCAGCAGTGAGAGGGGGGGAGACGGGGAGACCCAGTACTTC	CASSERGGDGETQYF
TRBV19	TRBJ2-7	NA	NA	TGTGCCAGTAGTATACAGGCTGACTACGAGCAGTACTTC	CASSIQADYEQYF
TRBV19	TRBJ2-5	NA	TRBD2	TGTGCCAGTAGTCGGCCTAGCGGGGGCGCCGACCCAGAGACCCAGTACTTC	CASSRPSGGADPETQYF
TRBV21-1	TRBJ2-7	NA	NA	TGTGCCAGCAGCGAGAGTTTCAGTCCGATCTACGAGCAGTACTTC	CASSESFSPIYEQYF
TRBV24-1	TRBJ2-3	few	TRBD2	TGTGCCACCAGTGATTTGACTAGCGGGGTAACAGATACGCAGTATTTT	CATSDLTSGVTDTQYF
TRBV11-3	TRBJ2-5	few	NA	TGTGCCAGCAGCTTCGGGCGCGAGACCCAGTACTTC	CASSFGRETQYF
TRBV20-1	TRBJ2-5	NA	NA	TGCAGTGCCTGGGCGGGGAGAGAGACCCAGTACTTC	CSAWAGRETQYF
TRBV24-1	TRBJ2-2	NA	NA	TGTGCCACCAGTGAGGCAGGGGGGGCCGGGGAGCTGTTTTTT	CATSEAGGAGELFF
TRBV24-1	TRBJ2-1	once	NA	TGTGCCACCAGTGAGCGAGCGGAGGCTGGGGAGTTCTTC	CATSERAEAGEFF
TRBV7-8	TRBJ1-5	few	TRBD1	TGTGCCAGCAGCTACAGGGGGCGAGGACAGCCCCAGCATTTT	CASSYRGRGQPQHF
TRBV12-5	TRBJ2-7	NA	NA	TGTGCTAGTGGTCCCCGGGACGCCTCCTACGAGCAGTACTTC	CASGPRDASYEQYF
TRBV11-3	TRBJ1-1	NA	NA	TGTGCCAGCAGCTTCGGGGGTGGCACTGAAGCTTTCTTT	CASSFGGGTEAFF
TRBV12-3/TRBV12-4	TRBJ2-1	NA	TRBD2	TGTGCCAGCAGTTTCCTAGCGGGGGCTTATGAGCAGTTCTTC	CASSFLAGAYEQFF
TRBV20-1	TRBJ2-5	few	NA	TGCAGTGCTAAGCCGACAGTGACCCAAGAGACCCAGTACTTC	CSAKPTVTQETQYF
TRBV27	TRBJ2-5	few	NA	TGTGCCAGCAGTTTCGGGTGGGGGTCGCGAGAGACCCAGTACTTC	CASSFGWGSRETQYF
TRBV7-9	TRBJ2-3	few	NA	TGTGCCAGCAGCTCAGGTGGGGGATCAGATACGCAGTATTTT	CASSSGGGSDTQYF
TRBV2	TRBJ1-1	NA	NA	TGTGCCAGCAACGCCCTCCCCAACACTGAAGCTTTCTTT	CASNALPNTEAFF
TRBV30	TRBJ1-5	NA	TRBD1	TGTGCCTGGAGTGCCGGGTACAGGGGGTTGAGCAATCAGCCCCAGCATTTT	CAWSAGYRGLSNQPQHF
TRBV20-1	TRBJ1-2	NA	TRBD1	TGCAGTGCTAGAGATAAGGGACAGGGGTTAACTATTGGCTACACCTTC	CSARDKGQGLTIGYTF
TRBV5-1	TRBJ2-1	NA	NA	TGCGCCAGCAGCTTAAGCGGGGAGCAGTTCTTC	CASSLSGEQFF
TRBV4-1	TRBJ1-2	NA	NA	TGCGCCAGCAGCCATTTTGGGCAGGTCTATGGCTACACCTTC	CASSHFGQVYGYTF
TRBV21-1	TRBJ1-2	few	NA	TGTGCCAGCAGCCCCCCCCGGGGGTACTATGGCTACACCTTC	CASSPPRGYYGYTF